The 2 T cell receptor beta chains below all came from one sample that was sequenced in a study of post-analysis software for immune sequencing data. Whole-study findings and limits: Five TRBV segments occurring more often in patients than controls included TRBV5-6, TRBV5-1 and TRBV20-1.

Carried by the TCR beta cDNA libraries were unique molecular identifiers. TCRdb called the PCR reads again in MiXCR, with one record for every CDR3 protein. The top ten clones hold 12% of a sample with 450,000 or so distinct CDR3 sequences, around 40% of them seen once. Their antigens are not known. The sequenced sample was blood. The receptors come from a girl between 10 and 17 years old with multiple sclerosis.

This chain uses TRBV4-1 with TRBJ2-1; D may be TRBD2 (6 bases). Germline V lookup: CDR1 MGHRA, CDR2 YSYEKL. CDR3 size: 17 residues. Trimming stripped 3 bases from V and 2 bases from J, with 17 bases between. The CDR3 is CASSHLQKDYTYNEQFF. The CDR3 nucleotides read TGCGCCAGCAGCCATTTGCAGAAGGACTATACCTACAATGAGCAGTTCTTC.

The chain carries TRBV7-2 and TRBJ1-5; tentatively, D is TRBD1 (6 bases). V was trimmed by 5 bases and J by 5 bases, leaving 19 bases between them. The CDR3 is made up of 16 amino acids. The germline V gene encodes CDR1 SGHTA and CDR2 FQGNSA. DNA for the CDR3: TGTGCCAGCAGCCCCCCGGGGGGCGTGGGGTATCAGCCCCAGCATTTT. Translating gives CASSPPGGVGYQPQHF.